Sequencing of this T cell receptor (beta chain) was carried out in a study of OX40 agonist ivuxolimab in advanced cancers. Clones were sequenced by immunoSEQ multiplex PCR, and TCRdb holds only the in-frame ones, with some missing. This sample carries some 38,000 clones, approximately 90% of them seen once, and the ten largest clones take under 0.7%. Baseline was the first blood sampling point, followed by cycle 4 day 1 and cycle 7 day 1. The CDR3 sequence is 16 residues long. Germline-derived CDR1 and CDR2 are SGHNT and YYREEE (reference sequence). V gave up 3 bases and J gave up 0 bases, with 15 bases separating them. A note on this clone: Its target is unknown.

Whole-study results and caveats: The study found that CD8+ T cells averaged more expanded clones than CD4+.

The sequencing used CD4+ or CD8+ T cells sorted from blood, collected in a trial of the OX40 agonist ivuxolimab. The chain links TRBV5-4 to TRBJ1-1; TRBD1 is a possible D gene (5 bases). The clonotype originates from an adult with an advanced solid tumor such as melanoma, head and neck, liver or kidney cancer. The CDR3, as DNA: TGTGCCAGCAGCTCATTTTCCAGGGCCTTGAACACTGAAGCTTTCTTT. It specifies CASSSFSRALNTEAFF.